The rows below give T cell receptor beta chains drawn from one sample of a study of cytomegalovirus exposure and HLA in healthy donors. Generated by immunoSEQ multiplex PCR, the TCRdb table keeps only in-frame clones and is missing some. In the table there are about 160,000 clones, around 82% of which are singletons. The source material was PBMCs. All receptors come from a boy aged 2-15 years in good health and CMV-seronegative. Both conserved end residues are part of each CDR3. D genes are given only for firm matches. Expanded clones get a size class; other rows say once, few or many, or leave the size out.

>-|-|TRBV18|TRBJ1-2
CASSLGTSLGGGYTF
TGTGCCAGCTCACTAGGGACTTCCTTGGGAGGTGGCTACACCTTC
>-|-|TRBV7-9|TRBJ2-7
CASSFGNYEQYF
TGTGCCAGCAGCTTTGGCAATTACGAGCAGTACTTC
>-|-|TRBV7-8|TRBJ1-6
CASSLVEGRSPLHF
TGTGCCAGCAGCTTAGTGGAGGGTCGCTCACCCCTCCACTTT
>TRBD2|few|TRBV7-2|TRBJ2-1
CASTLGEGHDEQFF
TGTGCCAGCACCCTAGGGGAGGGCCACGATGAGCAGTTCTTC
>TRBD2|-|TRBV9|TRBJ2-7
CASSVVLGGPREQYF
TGTGCCAGCAGCGTAGTTCTGGGAGGGCCCCGGGAGCAGTACTTC
>TRBD2|-|TRBV11-2|TRBJ2-2
CASSQSGSRTGELFF
TGTGCCAGCAGCCAAAGCGGGAGTCGGACCGGGGAGCTGTTTTTT
>-|-|TRBV5-6|TRBJ2-7
CASSLGGLGNEQYF
TGTGCCAGCAGCTTGGGAGGGCTTGGGAACGAGCAGTACTTC
>TRBD2|-|TRBV27|TRBJ2-3
CASSLSGRGPDTQYF
TGTGCCAGCAGTTTAAGCGGGAGGGGGCCAGATACGCAGTATTTT
>TRBD1|few|TRBV28|TRBJ1-6
CASSLGVWTGRSPLHF
TGTGCCAGCAGTTTAGGTGTCTGGACAGGGCGATCACCCCTCCACTTT
>-|-|TRBV25-1|TRBJ2-5
CASSGKTFPGAQYF
TGTGCCAGCAGTGGCAAGACATTTCCCGGGGCCCAGTACTTC
>-|once|TRBV27|TRBJ2-7
CASSPRVASTPTYEQYF
TGTGCCAGCAGCCCTCGGGTAGCTAGCACCCCCACCTACGAGCAGTACTTC
>-|-|TRBV7-9|TRBJ2-7
CASRGGRTYEQYF
TGTGCCAGCAGAGGTGGGAGAACCTACGAGCAGTACTTC
>-|-|TRBV9|TRBJ2-3
CASSLWSGVTDTQYF
TGTGCCAGCAGTCTATGGAGCGGTGTCACAGATACGCAGTATTTT
>TRBD2|-|TRBV7-6|TRBJ2-1
CASSGQTSASSYNEQFF
TGTGCCAGCAGCGGACAGACTAGCGCGAGCTCCTACAATGAGCAGTTCTTC
>-|-|TRBV27|TRBJ2-7
CASSPRTPPYEQYF
TGTGCCAGCAGTCCCCGGACTCCTCCCTACGAGCAGTACTTC
>TRBD1|-|TRBV6-5|TRBJ2-2
CASSPPGQGELFF
TGTGCCAGCAGTCCCCCGGGACAGGGGGAGCTGTTTTTT
>-|-|TRBV19|TRBJ1-2
CASSIAAGHGYTF
TGTGCCAGTAGTATAGCGGCAGGCCATGGCTACACCTTC
>-|-|TRBV5-1|TRBJ2-7
CASSLTGSSSYEQYF
TGCGCCAGCAGCTTGACAGGATCCAGCTCCTACGAGCAGTACTTC
>TRBD1|-|TRBV9|TRBJ2-3
CASSDGTGGTDTQYF
TGTGCCAGCAGCGACGGGACAGGGGGCACAGATACGCAGTATTTT
>TRBD1|-|TRBV11-2|TRBJ2-7
CASSSDRAVDEQYF
TGTGCCAGCAGCTCTGACAGGGCGGTGGATGAGCAGTACTTC
>TRBD1|-|TRBV27|TRBJ2-7
CASSFGQGSFQYF
TGTGCCAGCAGTTTTGGACAGGGGAGTTTCCAGTACTTC
>TRBD1|-|TRBV4-1|TRBJ2-7
CASSLDRGSYEQYF
TGCGCCAGCAGCCTCGACAGGGGTTCCTACGAGCAGTACTTC
>-|-|TRBV10-1|TRBJ2-2
CASSQTTVFPGELFF
TGCGCCAGCAGTCAGACTACAGTCTTCCCCGGGGAGCTGTTTTTT
>TRBD1|few|TRBV18|TRBJ2-1
CASSLRTGYNEQFF
TGTGCCAGCTCCCTACGGACAGGCTACAATGAGCAGTTCTTC
>TRBD2|-|TRBV5-4|TRBJ2-3
CASSSRLAATDTQYF
TGTGCCAGCAGCTCCCGACTAGCGGCCACAGATACGCAGTATTTT
>TRBD1|-|TRBV29-1|TRBJ2-7
CSVATGVSYEQYF
TGCAGCGTTGCGACAGGGGTCTCCTACGAGCAGTACTTC
>-|-|TRBV19|TRBJ2-1
CASRGGLNNNEQFF
TGTGCCAGTAGAGGCGGGCTCAACAACAATGAGCAGTTCTTC
>-|once|TRBV20-1|TRBJ2-7
CSASGTYEQYF
TGCAGTGCTTCCGGGACCTACGAGCAGTACTTC
>-|-|TRBV4-2|TRBJ2-1
CASSQEASHNEQFF
TGTGCCAGCAGCCAAGAGGCCTCCCACAATGAGCAGTTCTTC
>TRBD1|-|TRBV27|TRBJ2-1
CASSSTGGAYNEQFF
TGTGCCAGCAGTTCGACAGGGGGCGCGTACAATGAGCAGTTCTTC
>TRBD1|-|TRBV4-2|TRBJ1-4
CASSQDSPDRVGEKLFF
TGTGCCAGCAGCCAAGATAGTCCGGACAGGGTGGGGGAAAAACTGTTTTTT
>TRBD2|-|TRBV7-7|TRBJ2-2
CASRKIAGAGELFF
TGTGCCAGCAGAAAGATAGCGGGAGCCGGGGAGCTGTTTTTT
>-|-|TRBV29-1|TRBJ1-6
CSVSLGGDSPLHF
TGCAGCGTCAGCCTCGGGGGGGACTCACCCCTCCACTTT
>TRBD2|-|TRBV4-1|TRBJ2-1
CASSPTSPGLAGSYNEQFF
TGCGCCAGCAGCCCCACCTCGCCGGGACTAGCGGGCTCCTACAATGAGCAGTTCTTC
>TRBD1|-|TRBV12-5|TRBJ2-7
CASGLVPGQETYEQYF
TGTGCTAGTGGTTTGGTACCAGGACAGGAGACCTACGAGCAGTACTTC
>-|-|TRBV5-4|TRBJ2-6
CASSLLRGGANVLTF
TGTGCCAGCAGCTTGCTAAGGGGGGGGGCCAACGTCCTGACTTTC
>TRBD2|-|TRBV29-1|TRBJ2-3
CSVARTSGNTDTQYF
TGCAGCGTGGCCCGGACTAGCGGAAACACAGATACGCAGTATTTT
>TRBD1|-|TRBV5-6|TRBJ2-7
CASSLGTGGRDEQYF
TGTGCCAGCAGCTTGGGGACAGGGGGCAGGGACGAGCAGTACTTC
>-|-|TRBV7-3|TRBJ2-7
CASSLDSSYEQYF
TGTGCCAGCAGCCTGGACAGTTCCTACGAGCAGTACTTC
>-|-|TRBV28|TRBJ2-7
CASLPPGDPAEQYF
TGTGCCAGCCTCCCCCCAGGGGATCCTGCCGAGCAGTACTTC
>-|few|TRBV6-1|TRBJ1-1
CASSKEGTRAEAFF
TGTGCCAGCAGCAAAGAGGGTACTAGGGCTGAAGCTTTCTTT
>-|-|TRBV6-1|TRBJ2-1
CASRRGGNGNEQFF
TGTGCCAGCAGAAGGGGTGGGAATGGAAATGAGCAGTTCTTC
>-|once|TRBV13|TRBJ2-2
CASSVGPGFPGELFF
TGTGCCAGCAGCGTAGGTCCGGGATTTCCCGGGGAGCTGTTTTTT
>-|-|TRBV9|TRBJ1-3
CASSVSEGSGNTIYF
TGTGCCAGCAGCGTCTCGGAGGGGTCTGGAAACACCATATATTTT
>-|-|TRBV4-1|TRBJ2-2
CASSQEPSAGELFF
TGCGCCAGCAGCCAAGAACCCTCGGCCGGGGAGCTGTTTTTT
>-|few|TRBV19|TRBJ2-6
CASSPDSSGANVLTF
TGTGCCAGTAGTCCTGACAGCTCTGGGGCCAACGTCCTGACTTTC
>TRBD1|-|TRBV11-2|TRBJ2-5
CASSSPGTEQETQYF
TGTGCCAGCAGCTCCCCCGGGACAGAGCAAGAGACCCAGTACTTC
>-|-|TRBV9|TRBJ1-1
CASSPDTANTEAFF
TGTGCCAGCAGCCCCGACACGGCCAACACTGAAGCTTTCTTT
>TRBD1|-|TRBV4-1|TRBJ2-7
CASSQPFPRTGTGNEQYF
TGCGCCAGCAGCCAACCATTCCCCAGAACCGGGACAGGGAACGAGCAGTACTTC
>-|-|TRBV6-6|TRBJ1-5
CASSYRGSNQPQHF
TGTGCCAGCAGTTACCGGGGTTCGAATCAGCCCCAGCATTTT
>TRBD1|few|TRBV10-3|TRBJ1-1
CAISDSRQRGHTEAFF
TGTGCCATCAGTGATTCCCGACAGAGGGGGCACACTGAAGCTTTCTTT
>-|-|TRBV28|TRBJ1-5
CASRGPNQPQHF
TGTGCCAGCAGGGGGCCCAATCAGCCCCAGCATTTT
>TRBD2|-|TRBV9|TRBJ2-7
CASSVGGGGSGRFFCEQYF
TGTGCCAGCAGCGTAGGAGGGGGAGGGAGCGGGAGGTTTTTTTGCGAGCAGTACTTC
>-|-|TRBV10-1|TRBJ2-7
CASITIDRPSYEQYF
TGCGCCAGCATCACGATTGACAGGCCTTCCTACGAGCAGTACTTC
>TRBD2|once|TRBV7-2|TRBJ2-3
CASSQNSGVGGDTQYF
TGTGCCAGCAGCCAAAATAGCGGGGTGGGGGGGGATACGCAGTATTTT